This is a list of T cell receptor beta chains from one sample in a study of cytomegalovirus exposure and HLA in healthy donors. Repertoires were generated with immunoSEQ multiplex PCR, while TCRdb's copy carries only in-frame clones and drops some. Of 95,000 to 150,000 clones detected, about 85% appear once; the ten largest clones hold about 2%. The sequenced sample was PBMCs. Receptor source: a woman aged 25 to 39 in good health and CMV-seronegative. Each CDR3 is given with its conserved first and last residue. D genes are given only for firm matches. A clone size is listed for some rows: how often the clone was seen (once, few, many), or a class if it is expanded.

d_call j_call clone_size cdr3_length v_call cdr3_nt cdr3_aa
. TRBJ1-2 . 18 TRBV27 TGTGCCAGCAGTTTATTGGGGCGGGGGGGCGGACCTTCTTGGGGCTACACCTTC CASSLLGRGGGPSWGYTF
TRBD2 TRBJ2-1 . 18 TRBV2 TGTGCCAGCAGTCCGACGAGCGGGGGGTCCAGCTCCTACAATGAGCAGTTCTTC CASSPTSGGSSSYNEQFF
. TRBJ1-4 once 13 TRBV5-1 TGCGCCAGCAGCTTGGCCCCCGGTGAAAAACTGTTTTTT CASSLAPGEKLFF
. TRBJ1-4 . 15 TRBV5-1 TGCGCCAGCAGCCCCAGGGGTTACACTAATGAAAAACTGTTTTTT CASSPRGYTNEKLFF
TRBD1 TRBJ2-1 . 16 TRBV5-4 TGTGCCAGCAGCTTGGGTGGCAGGGGGCGGACGAATGAGCAGTTCTTC CASSLGGRGRTNEQFF
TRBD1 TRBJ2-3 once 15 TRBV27 TGTGCCAGCAGTTTAGGGACAGGGCGCACAGATACGCAGTATTTT CASSLGTGRTDTQYF
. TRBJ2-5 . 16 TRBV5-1 TGCGCCAGCAGCTTGGGTCAGGGCAATCCGAAGCAGACCCAGTACTTC CASSLGQGNPKQTQYF
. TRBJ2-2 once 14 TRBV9 TGTGCCAGCAGGCGACAGGCGAACACCGGGGAGCTGTTTTTT CASRRQANTGELFF
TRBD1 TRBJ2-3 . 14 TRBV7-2 TGTGCCAGCGGACAGGCTTTCAACACAGATACGCAGTATTTT CASGQAFNTDTQYF
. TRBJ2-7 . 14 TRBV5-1 TGCGCCAGCAGCTTGGCTGGGGCCTCTTTGGAGCAGTACTTC CASSLAGASLEQYF
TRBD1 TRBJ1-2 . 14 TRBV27 TGTGCCAGCAGTTTTGGGACAGGGAACTATGGCTACACCTTC CASSFGTGNYGYTF
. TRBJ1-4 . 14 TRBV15 TGTGCCACCAGCCTGCGGGCCTTAAATGAAAAACTGTTTTTT CATSLRALNEKLFF
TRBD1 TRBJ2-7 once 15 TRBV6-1 TGTGCCAGCAGTGTCCGGGACAGGGTCGCTTACGAGCAGTACTTC CASSVRDRVAYEQYF
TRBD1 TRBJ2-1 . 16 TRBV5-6 TGTGCCAGCAGCTTATCTATGGGACAGGGGTACAATGAGCAGTTCTTC CASSLSMGQGYNEQFF
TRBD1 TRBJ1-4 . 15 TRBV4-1 TGCGCCAGCAGCCCCCAGGGGGCTTCGGCTGAAAAACTGTTTTTT CASSPQGASAEKLFF
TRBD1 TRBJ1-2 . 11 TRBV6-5 TGTGCCACCGGACAGGGAAATGGCTACACCTTC CATGQGNGYTF
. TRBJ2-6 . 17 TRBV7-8 TGTGCCAGCAGCGGTTCGGGACACACAAAAGGGGCCAACGTCCTGACTTTC CASSGSGHTKGANVLTF